This TCR beta chain was captured in a study of T cell repertoires in cytomegalovirus infection. Study summary: A matching HLA type, together with CMV infection, was signaled by public TCR beta signatures. Study outcomes and limitations: The cumulative frequency of public TCR beta families identified carriers of CMV plus the relevant HLA. In two of eight donors, the top clonotype was HLA-C-restricted CMV-specific.

At least ten counts were recorded for this clonotype. The antigen is not known. Trimming cost V 4 bases and J 3 bases, with 23 bases left between them. The germline gives CDR1 SGDLS, CDR2 YYNGEE. The CDR3 contains 18 residues. TCRdb analysed the reads with MiXCR anew, one entry per CDR3 protein. The sample carries about 230,000 distinct CDR3 sequences, approximately 7% recorded once. This sequence originates from a human donor in good health (CMV status not recorded). Some clones in this sample may be carry-over from other donors' samples. The sample was PBMCs. The chain joins TRBV9 to TRBJ2-1; D call uncertain. CDR3 sequence: CASSSPPSGRLNYNEQFF. The CDR3 nucleotides are TGTGCCAGCAGCTCCCCACCTTCCGGACGACTGAACTACAATGAGCAGTTCTTC.